This TCR beta chain was recorded in a study of CD8+ T cells in alopecia areata. With regard to this clone: Its specificity is not known.

cDNA prepared by RNA extraction and subsequent reverse transcription served as the template for sequencing. Measured with immunoSEQ multiplex PCR; TCRdb has only the in-frame clones, and not every one. The repertoire holds about 160,000 clones, with about two thirds as singletons. General observations from the study: Higher clonality and more expanded CD8+ clones appeared in lesional than normal scalp. Mice showed clearer TCR sharing than patients did, a gap that was possibly HLA-related. Having just one nonresponder leaves the connection between baseline CD8+ expansion and response unresolved.

Treatment in this sample: oral pan-JAK inhibitor, 5-10 mg twice daily. Germline V gene data show CDR1 as LNHNV and CDR2 as YYDKDF (reference sequence). Germline trimming cut 6 bases from V and 5 bases from J; bases unmatched to any gene: 4. CDR3 length: 13 residues. The sequence was collected from a human donor with alopecia areata. V is TRBV15 and J is TRBJ1-5, with TRBD1 identical over 7 bases. The sequencing here drew on CD4+ T cells sorted from blood, taken at week 4, from a patient treated with tofacitinib. The CDR3 DNA reads TGTGCCACCAGACCAGGGGGGCATCAGCCCCAGCATTTT. Its protein product is CATRPGGHQPQHF.